The 5 T cell receptor beta chains below all came from one sample that was sequenced in a study of post-analysis software for immune sequencing data. Study-wide results and caveats: Compared with controls, patients had more of five TRBV segments, including TRBV5-6, TRBV5-1 and TRBV20-1.

Unique molecular identifiers were built into the TCR beta cDNA libraries. TCRdb re-called the PCR reads through MiXCR, storing one row per CDR3 protein. The sample has over 250,000 distinct CDR3 sequences, around 34% seen once. No antigen is known for these receptors. Sequenced input: blood. The source is a girl aged 5-17 years with multiple sclerosis.

As to this clonotype: Being one base from a much bigger clone, this may be a read error. The chain uses TRBV7-2 and TRBJ2-1, with a tentative D call TRBD2 (5 bases). The CDR3 spans 15 residues. CDR1 and CDR2 from the germline V gene are SGHTA and FQGNSA. The CDR3 loop reads CACSLASRGYNEQFF. CDR3 DNA: TGTGCCTGCAGCTTAGCGTCTAGAGGGTACAATGAGCAGTTCTTC.

A word on this clonotype: A single base separates this from a much larger clone, so it may be a read error. J is TRBJ2-7 and V is TRBV5-1; D is uncertain. Looked up from germline, CDR1 is SGHRS and CDR2 is YFSETQ. Trimming removed 2 bases at V and 7 bases at J, with 13 bases between. CDR3 size: 13 residues. The CDR3 reads CASSFAPQNEQYF. The DNA of the CDR3 is TGCGCCAGCAGCTTCGCCCCCCAGAATGAGCAGTACTTC.

This clonotype was recorded many times. The V and J genes are TRBV10-1 and TRBJ2-1; D may match TRBD1 or TRBD2 (5 bases each). The germline V and J ends were trimmed by 1 base and 0 bases, with 10 bases remaining between them. Germline CDR1 is WNHNN and CDR2 is SYGVQD (reference sequence). The CDR3 sequence is 16 residues long. CDR3 in DNA: TGCGCCAGCAGTGAGTTCGGGACCACCTCCTACAATGAGCAGTTCTTC. This gives the protein CASSEFGTTSYNEQFF.

This clonotype has ten or more counts. The DNA of the CDR3 is TGTGCCAGCAGCTTGGACAGGATGAACACTGAAGCTTTCTTT. Translated: CASSLDRMNTEAFF. The V call is TRBV12-3 or TRBV12-4, the J call TRBJ1-1; 7 positions match TRBD1. The V gene end was trimmed by 6 bases and the J gene end by 0 bases; junction bases not matched to a gene: 4. The CDR3 loop spans 14 amino acids.

This clonotype came up a few times. This may arise from a read error, as a much more abundant clone is one base away. The chain couples TRBV10-3 to TRBJ2-3; the D gene is possibly TRBD1 (6 bases). The germline V gene encodes CDR1 ENHRY and CDR2 SYGVKD. V dropped 3 bases and J dropped 6 bases, with 10 bases sitting between them. The CDR3 consists of 13 residues. CDR3 DNA sequence: TGTGCCATCAGTGACGACAGGCGGGATACGCAGTATTTT. This codes for CAISDDRRDTQYF.